One and the same sample provided the 24 T cell receptor beta chains below, sequenced in a study of blood T cell repertoires in COVID-19. Data came from immunoSEQ multiplex PCR; TCRdb stores just in-frame clones and leaves some out. This table has fewer than 250,000 clones, more than 75% appearing once. Sequencing was performed on peripheral blood. These receptors were obtained from a man in his 60s with acute or convalescent COVID-19.

This clone was observed once. The rearrangement uses TRBV19 and TRBJ1-6; no reliable D call. The CDR3 has 13 residues. With 1 base removed from V and 8 bases from J, the gap between germline ends came to 6 bases. Germline V gene data show CDR1 as LNHDA and CDR2 as SQIVND (reference sequence). In DNA form, the CDR3 reads TGTGCCAGTAGTATAGTCCGGTATTCACCCCTCCACTTT. It translates to CASSIVRYSPLHF.

This chain uses TRBV7-2 with TRBJ2-3; D may be TRBD2 (5 bases). Germline CDR1 reads SGHTA; CDR2 reads FQGNSA. Trimming removed 5 bases from V and 2 bases from J, with 11 bases in between. The CDR3 is made up of 14 amino acids. This chain's CDR3 is CASSQSGLTDTQYF. DNA of the CDR3: TGTGCCAGCAGCCAAAGCGGCCTCACAGATACGCAGTATTTT.

This clone was observed once. V and J are TRBV28 and TRBJ2-2, with D possibly being TRBD1 (6 bases). Germline-derived CDR1 and CDR2 are MDHEN and SYDVKM. This CDR3 has 14 residues. V was pared by 7 bases and J by 6 bases, with 15 bases between. CDR3: CASNQGIGSGELFF. The CDR3 DNA reads as TGTGCCAGCAACCAGGGGATCGGGTCCGGGGAGCTGTTTTTT.

This chain uses TRBV5-6 with TRBJ2-7, with D possibly matching TRBD2 (6 bases). The length of the CDR3 is 12 residues. The V end lost 1 base, the J end lost 5 bases, and 7 bases lay between the germline ends. Per germline, CDR1 SGHDT and CDR2 YYEEEE. The CDR3: CASSLWGDEQYF. CDR3 sequence (DNA): TGTGCCAGCAGCTTGTGGGGGGACGAGCAGTACTTC.

The V gene is TRBV7-3, the J gene TRBJ2-3, with 7 bases lining up with TRBD2. CDR3 size: 13 residues. Losses at the gene ends were 4 bases for V and 5 bases for J; bases not matched to a gene: 3. The V gene's germline CDR1 is SGHTA and CDR2 FQGTGA. CDR3 in DNA: TGTGCCAGCAGCTCTTTAGCGGGAGATACGCAGTATTTT. Protein: CASSSLAGDTQYF.

The V call is TRBV30, the J call TRBJ1-2; D perhaps matches TRBD1 (5 bases). This CDR3 has 11 residues. Germline V gene data show CDR1 as GTSNPN and CDR2 as SVGIG (reference sequence). V lost 2 bases to trimming and J lost 9 bases, with 10 bases between them. The CDR3 coding sequence is TGTGCCTGGAGTCCGGCAGGGAGCTACACCTTC. It yields the protein CAWSPAGSYTF.

The V and J genes are TRBV6-5 and TRBJ2-7, with TRBD1 matching 8 bases. CDR1 and CDR2 (germline): MNHEY, SVGAGI. The V and J ends lost 0 bases and 2 bases, in that order; junction bases with no gene match: 0. CDR3 length: 14 amino acids. The CDR3 sequence: CASSYSDRAYEQYF. In DNA form, the CDR3 reads TGTGCCAGCAGTTACTCGGACAGGGCCTACGAGCAGTACTTC.

The rearrangement joins TRBV6-5 to TRBJ1-5; TRBD1 might be the D (5 bases). The CDR3 extends over 14 amino acids. V lost 2 bases to trimming and J lost 3 bases, with 8 bases between them. Per germline, CDR1 MNHEY and CDR2 SVGAGI. The CDR3 here is CASSYTGYNQPQHF. The CDR3 DNA reads TGTGCCAGCAGTTACACAGGTTACAATCAGCCCCAGCATTTT.

This clone was seen a single time. CDR3 loop: CASGIPGLGVGNEQFF. CDR3 in DNA: TGCGCCAGCGGCATACCGGGACTAGGCGTCGGCAATGAGCAGTTCTTC. J is TRBJ2-1 and V is TRBV5-1; 8 bases are a match to TRBD2. V shed 7 bases, J shed 6 bases, and the junction held 15 bases outside the gene matches. There are 16 residues in the CDR3. Per the germline V gene, CDR1 is SGHRS and CDR2 is YFSETQ.

The chain carries TRBV29-1 and TRBJ1-2; TRBD1 might be the D (6 bases). CDR1 and CDR2 (germline): SQVTM, ANQGSEA. This CDR3 has 16 amino acids. Trimming took off 6 bases at V and 5 bases at J, with 25 bases between the two ends. CDR3: CSVDMAWGGDRYGYTF. The CDR3 bases are TGCAGCGTCGATATGGCTTGGGGGGGCGATCGGTATGGCTACACCTTC.

The chain links TRBV28 to TRBJ1-3, with D possibly matching TRBD1 (6 bases). CDR3 length equals 15 residues. The germline CDR1 and CDR2 sequences are MDHEN and SYDVKM. V was cut by 6 bases and J by 0 bases, with 12 bases left in between. CDR3 loop: CASRDGQISGNTIYF. The CDR3 nucleotides read TGTGCCAGCAGGGATGGACAGATCTCTGGAAACACCATATATTTT.

The chain uses TRBV7-9 and TRBJ2-3; perhaps TRBD2 as D (6 bases). Looked up from germline, CDR1 is SEHNR and CDR2 is FQNEAQ (reference sequence). V lost 5 bases to trimming and J lost 1 base, with 13 bases between them. This CDR3 contains 15 residues. The DNA of the CDR3 is TGTGCCAGCAGCACTAGCCCGGCCCGCACAGATACGCAGTATTTT. Its translation: CASSTSPARTDTQYF.

The J gene is TRBJ2-1, the V gene TRBV10-2, with 12 bases aligning to TRBD2. With V trimmed by 10 bases and J by 5 bases, 6 bases remained unmatched. The CDR3 is 14 residues long. Germline-derived CDR1 and CDR2 are WSHSY and SAAADI. The CDR3 loop reads CATKTSGGHNEQFF. The CDR3 coding sequence is TGCGCCACCAAGACTAGCGGGGGACACAATGAGCAGTTCTTC.

J is TRBJ1-1 and V is TRBV25-1, with D possibly matching TRBD1 (5 bases). The CDR3 consists of 13 residues. The V gene's germline CDR1 is MGHDK and CDR2 SYGVNS. Trimming shortened V by 11 bases and J by 1 base, and 14 bases separated the two germline ends. CDR3 in amino acids: CALRVGENTEAFF. The CDR3 DNA reads as TGTGCCCTCAGGGTAGGGGAGAACACTGAAGCTTTCTTT.

The chain combines TRBV7-9 with TRBJ2-5; 8 positions match TRBD2. With 2 bases clipped from V and 5 bases from J, the junction kept 4 bases outside the gene matches. Germline V gene sequence: CDR1 SEHNR, CDR2 FQNEAQ (reference sequence). The CDR3 length is 14 residues. The CDR3 DNA is TGTGCCAGCAGCTTAAGCTCTAGCGGGGAGACCCAGTACTTC. Its protein product is CASSLSSSGETQYF. Full variable domain (rest looked up from reference TRBV7-9 and TRBJ2-5): DTGVSQNPRHKITKRGQNVTFRCDPISEHNRLYWYRQTLGQGPEFLTYFQNEAQLEKSRLLSDRFSAERPKGSFSTLEIQRTEQGDSAMYLCASSLSSSGETQYFGPGTRLLVL.

V is TRBV9 and J is TRBJ1-2; a weak D match, TRBD1 (6 bases). The CDR3 is 16 residues long. V was shortened by 4 bases and J by 5 bases, with 21 bases between the two germline ends. Germline CDR1 and CDR2: SGDLS and YYNGEE. As DNA, the CDR3 is TGTGCCAGCAGCCCGGACAGCGCGAAGATCCTATATGGCTACACCTTC. Amino acid sequence: CASSPDSAKILYGYTF.

This clone was seen a single time. The chain is built from TRBV10-3 and TRBJ2-3; 12 bases fit TRBD2. With 7 bases clipped from V and 4 bases from J, the junction kept 3 bases outside the gene matches. The CDR3 loop spans 14 amino acids. Germline lookup yields CDR1 ENHRY and CDR2 SYGVKD. CDR3 residues: CAIKASGGADTQYF. The CDR3 DNA is TGTGCCATCAAAGCTAGCGGGGGGGCAGATACGCAGTATTTT.

In its sample, this clone was seen once. The chain joins TRBV7-9 to TRBJ2-3; possibly TRBD1 for D (5 bases). In germline, CDR1 is SEHNR, CDR2 FQNEAQ (reference sequence). This CDR3 is built from 14 residues. Trimming removed 2 bases at V and 6 bases at J, with 12 bases between. In nucleotides, the CDR3 is TGTGCCAGCAGCTTAATAGGACAAGGGGATACGCAGTATTTT. Its protein is CASSLIGQGDTQYF.

This clone was detected only once. The chain employs TRBV6-5 and TRBJ1-4, with D tentatively TRBD1 (6 bases). Trimming cost V 6 bases and J 12 bases, with 17 bases left between them. The CDR3 is 13 amino acids. Germline V gene lookup returns CDR1 MNHEY and CDR2 SVGAGI. The CDR3 nucleotides read TGTGCCAGCAGCCGAAACAGGGATGTGGAACTGTTTTTT. As protein: CASSRNRDVELFF.

The V and J genes are TRBV6-6 and TRBJ1-4, with TRBD1 identical over 11 bases. The CDR3 loop spans 16 amino acids. Losses at the gene ends were 2 bases for V and 10 bases for J; bases not matched to a gene: 9. The V gene's germline CDR1 is MNHNY and CDR2 SVGAGI (reference sequence). Here the CDR3 reads CASSYTFKDRGRKLFF. CDR3 DNA: TGTGCCAGCAGTTACACCTTCAAGGACAGGGGGCGAAAACTGTTTTTT.

This clone was found a few times. This sequence joins TRBV28 and TRBJ2-2, with 10 nucleotides matching TRBD2. With 4 bases clipped from V and 1 base from J, the junction kept 12 bases outside the gene matches. This CDR3 is built from 19 residues. From germline, CDR1 is MDHEN and CDR2 SYDVKM. This CDR3 reads CASSWPTLAGAKNTGELFF. The CDR3 DNA reads as TGTGCCAGCAGTTGGCCCACTCTAGCGGGGGCCAAGAACACCGGGGAGCTGTTTTTT.

As DNA, the CDR3 is TGTGCCAGCAGGGAGACGAGCTATGGCTACACCTTC. As protein: CASRETSYGYTF. This chain links TRBV2 with TRBJ1-2, with D unresolved. The germline V gene has CDR1 SNHLY and CDR2 FYNNEI. Trimming took 6 bases from V and 4 from J, leaving 9 bases between them. This CDR3 comprises 12 residues.

The chain recombines TRBV2 with TRBJ2-1; maybe TRBD2 (5 bases). The V end lost 4 bases, the J end lost 8 bases, and 18 bases lay between the germline ends. Germline V gene data show CDR1 as SNHLY and CDR2 as FYNNEI. This CDR3 contains 15 residues. The DNA for the CDR3 is TGTGCCAGCAGTGCTTCCGGGATCCCCGCGGATGAGCAGTTCTTC. It specifies CASSASGIPADEQFF.

The V gene is TRBV12-5, the J gene TRBJ2-1, with D unclear. The CDR3 runs to 15 residues. Germline CDR1 reads LGHNT; CDR2 reads FRNRAP. Trimming removed 2 bases from V and 2 bases from J, with 10 bases in between. CDR3 sequence reads: CASGLSPVPYNEQFF. As DNA, the CDR3 is TGTGCTAGTGGTTTGTCCCCGGTACCCTACAATGAGCAGTTCTTC.